A selection of T cell receptor beta chains follows, all from one sample in a study of T cells in localized non-small cell lung cancer. TCRdb keeps only in-frame clones here, not all; method: immunoSEQ multiplex PCR. The table lists 130,000 or so clones, 80% to 90% of them singletons. Here the sequenced sample was peripheral blood, taken before any cancer treatment. These receptors all come from a female donor at least 60 years old with stage I lung adenocarcinoma. CDR3s include the opening cysteine and the closing phenylalanine or tryptophan. A D gene is named only where the DNA matches it firmly.

J: TRBJ2-2
D: NA
V: TRBV7-3
CDR3: CASLQGDTGELFF

J: TRBJ1-2
D: NA
V: TRBV19
CDR3: CASSVDVTNYGYTF

J: TRBJ2-2
D: TRBD1
V: TRBV2
CDR3: CASSIGQGLTGELFF

J: TRBJ2-7
D: NA
V: TRBV5-5
CDR3: CASSPPSRTEQYF

J: TRBJ2-6
D: TRBD1
V: TRBV19
CDR3: CASSIRQGASGANVLTF

J: TRBJ2-1
D: TRBD2
V: TRBV9
CDR3: CASSVALSRGGNEQFF

J: TRBJ2-7
D: NA
V: TRBV19
CDR3: CATEAVLQRYEQYF

J: TRBJ1-5
D: NA
V: TRBV15
CDR3: CATSRGLNQPQHF

J: TRBJ1-4
D: NA
V: TRBV7-9
CDR3: CAIHRTNEKLFF

J: TRBJ2-2
D: NA
V: TRBV27
CDR3: CASSLDTGFIGELFF

J: TRBJ2-3
D: NA
V: TRBV7-6
CDR3: CASSLAGAGNTQYF

J: TRBJ1-2
D: NA
V: TRBV18
CDR3: CASSPGANYGYTF

J: TRBJ2-4
D: NA
V: TRBV7-3
CDR3: CASSLEGPGKNIQYF

J: TRBJ1-4
D: TRBD1
V: TRBV2
CDR3: CASSRDRGNEKLFF

J: TRBJ1-2
D: NA
V: TRBV5-1
CDR3: CASSLRRGPDGYTF

J: TRBJ2-4
D: TRBD2
V: TRBV6-5
CDR3: CASSSIDGRGKNIQYF

J: TRBJ2-7
D: NA
V: TRBV4-1
CDR3: CASSQALSVVGYEQYF

J: TRBJ1-6
D: NA
V: TRBV4-1
CDR3: CASSHVVGVSPLHF

J: TRBJ2-2
D: TRBD1
V: TRBV6-5
CDR3: CASTGQGRSAGELFF

J: TRBJ2-7
D: NA
V: TRBV6-5
CDR3: CASSYSNIYEQYF

J: TRBJ1-1
D: NA
V: TRBV27
CDR3: CASSADSNTEAFF

J: TRBJ2-5
D: TRBD2
V: TRBV7-2
CDR3: CASSLPGTSIQETQYF

J: TRBJ1-5
D: NA
V: TRBV6-5
CDR3: CASSRGGLDQPQHF

J: TRBJ1-1
D: NA
V: TRBV6-1
CDR3: CASWEVGTEAFF

J: TRBJ1-4
D: NA
V: TRBV30
CDR3: CAWSVRKRTATNEKLFF

J: TRBJ1-1
D: NA
V: TRBV2
CDR3: CASSEGMMTEAFF

J: TRBJ1-1
D: NA
V: TRBV6-5
CDR3: CASSYGVLDTEAFF

J: TRBJ2-1
D: TRBD2
V: TRBV15
CDR3: CATSRVGREITYNEQFF

J: TRBJ1-1
D: TRBD1
V: TRBV5-1
CDR3: CASSLAEGGPLNTEAFF

J: TRBJ2-7
D: NA
V: TRBV29-1
CDR3: CSVAAGVAYEQYF

J: TRBJ2-7
D: NA
V: TRBV19
CDR3: CATSPGATYEQYF

J: TRBJ1-1
D: TRBD1
V: TRBV19
CDR3: CASILTGGVTEAFF

J: TRBJ2-5
D: NA
V: TRBV18
CDR3: CASSPPGAGQETQYF

J: TRBJ1-2
D: NA
V: TRBV28
CDR3: CASSTGAGNGYTF

J: TRBJ2-2
D: NA
V: TRBV5-1
CDR3: CASSLEGGYTGELFF

J: TRBJ2-1
D: NA
V: TRBV5-1
CDR3: CASSLRTAGPNEQFF

J: TRBJ1-4
D: NA
V: TRBV5-4
CDR3: CASSTPGDEKLFF

J: TRBJ2-1
D: NA
V: TRBV11-2
CDR3: CASSLVNVGNEQFF

J: TRBJ1-1
D: NA
V: TRBV5-1
CDR3: CASSLVAGKNTEAFF

J: TRBJ1-4
D: TRBD1
V: TRBV19
CDR3: CASRTGVTNEKLFF

J: TRBJ2-6
D: TRBD2
V: TRBV9
CDR3: CASSVAGGRGANVLTF

J: TRBJ2-2
D: NA
V: TRBV7-3
CDR3: CASSLGQSRGTGELFF

J: TRBJ2-4
D: TRBD2
V: TRBV6-1
CDR3: CASSLGTSMSIQYF

J: TRBJ2-7
D: NA
V: TRBV28
CDR3: CASSLVGYEQYF

J: TRBJ1-4
D: TRBD1
V: TRBV11-2
CDR3: CASSPLWDRDEKLFF

J: TRBJ1-2
D: NA
V: TRBV14
CDR3: CASSQEWLGSGYTF